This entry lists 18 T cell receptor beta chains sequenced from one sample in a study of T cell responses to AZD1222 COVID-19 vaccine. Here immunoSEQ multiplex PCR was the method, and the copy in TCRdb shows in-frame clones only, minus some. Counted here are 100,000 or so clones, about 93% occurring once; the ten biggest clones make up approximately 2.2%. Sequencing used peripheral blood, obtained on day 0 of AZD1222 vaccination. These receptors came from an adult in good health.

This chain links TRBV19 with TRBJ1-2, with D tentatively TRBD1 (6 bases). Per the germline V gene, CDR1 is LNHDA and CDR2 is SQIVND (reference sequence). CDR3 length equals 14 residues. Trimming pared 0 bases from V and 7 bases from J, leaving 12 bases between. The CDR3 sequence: CASSIDRGAGGYTF. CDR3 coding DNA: TGTGCCAGTAGTATAGATCGGGGGGCAGGTGGCTACACCTTC.

CDR3 protein: CASSNIAGSSYEQYF. The CDR3 bases are TGTGCCAGCAGCAACATAGCGGGCTCATCCTACGAGCAGTACTTC. This chain joins TRBV6-5 and TRBJ2-7; 7 nucleotides line up with TRBD2. Trimming removed 6 bases from V and 1 base from J; junction bases left unmatched: 9. CDR1 and CDR2 from the germline V gene are MNHEY and SVGAGI. The CDR3 covers 15 residues.

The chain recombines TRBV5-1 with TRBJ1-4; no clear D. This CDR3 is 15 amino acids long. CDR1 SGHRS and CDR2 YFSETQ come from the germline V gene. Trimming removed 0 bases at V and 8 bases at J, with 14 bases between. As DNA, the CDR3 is TGCGCCAGCAGCTTGGCCGGGCAGCGAGGGGAAAAACTGTTTTTT. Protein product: CASSLAGQRGEKLFF.

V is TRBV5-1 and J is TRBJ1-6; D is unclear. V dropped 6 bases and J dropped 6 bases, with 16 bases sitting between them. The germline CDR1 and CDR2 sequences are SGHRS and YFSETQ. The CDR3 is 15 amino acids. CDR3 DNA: TGCGCCAGCAAAGAAGAGGCGATCCTTAATTCACCCCTCCACTTT. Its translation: CASKEEAILNSPLHF.

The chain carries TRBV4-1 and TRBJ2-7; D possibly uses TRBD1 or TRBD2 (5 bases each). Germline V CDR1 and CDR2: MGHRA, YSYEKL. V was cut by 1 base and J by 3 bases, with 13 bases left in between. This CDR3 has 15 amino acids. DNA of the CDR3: TGCGCCAGCAGCCAAGTACGGGACGGACGCTACGAGCAGTACTTC. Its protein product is CASSQVRDGRYEQYF.

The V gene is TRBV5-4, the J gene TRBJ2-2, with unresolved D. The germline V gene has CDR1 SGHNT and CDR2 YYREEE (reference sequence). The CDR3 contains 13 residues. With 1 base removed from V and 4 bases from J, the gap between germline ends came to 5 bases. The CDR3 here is CASSLWGTGELFF. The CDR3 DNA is TGTGCCAGCAGCTTGTGGGGCACCGGGGAGCTGTTTTTT. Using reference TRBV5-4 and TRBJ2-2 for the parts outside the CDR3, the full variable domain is ETGVTQSPTHLIKTRGQQVTLRCSSQSGHNTVSWYQQALGQGPQFIFQYYREEENGRGNFPPRFSGLQFPNYSSELNVNALELDDSALYLCASSLWGTGELFFGEGSRLTVL.

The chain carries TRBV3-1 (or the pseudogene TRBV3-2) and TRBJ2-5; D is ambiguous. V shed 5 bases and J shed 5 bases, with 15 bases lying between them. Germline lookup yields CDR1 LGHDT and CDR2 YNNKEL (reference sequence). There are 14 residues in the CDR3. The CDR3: CASSYNGPSETQYF. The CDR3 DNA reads TGTGCCAGCAGCTACAACGGACCGTCGGAGACCCAGTACTTC.

The CDR3, as DNA: TGTGCCCTACACGGGGCCTCTGAGGGGCAAACTAATGAAAAACTGTTTTTT. Amino acid sequence: CALHGASEGQTNEKLFF. The chain recombines TRBV2 with TRBJ1-4; the D gene is possibly TRBD1 (5 bases). The V and J ends lost 11 bases and 1 base respectively, with 23 bases between them. The germline V gene has CDR1 SNHLY and CDR2 FYNNEI. The CDR3 sequence is 17 residues long.

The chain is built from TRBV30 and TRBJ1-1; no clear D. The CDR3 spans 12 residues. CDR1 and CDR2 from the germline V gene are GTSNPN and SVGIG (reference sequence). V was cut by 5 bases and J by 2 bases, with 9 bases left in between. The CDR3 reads CAWEAPNTEAFF. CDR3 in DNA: TGTGCCTGGGAGGCCCCCAACACTGAAGCTTTCTTT.

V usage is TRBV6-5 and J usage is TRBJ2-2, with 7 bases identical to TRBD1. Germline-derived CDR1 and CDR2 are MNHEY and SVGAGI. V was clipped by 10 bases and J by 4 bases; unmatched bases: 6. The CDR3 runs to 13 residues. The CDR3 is CATYRDSTGELFF. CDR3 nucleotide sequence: TGTGCCACGTACAGGGACAGCACCGGGGAGCTGTTTTTT.

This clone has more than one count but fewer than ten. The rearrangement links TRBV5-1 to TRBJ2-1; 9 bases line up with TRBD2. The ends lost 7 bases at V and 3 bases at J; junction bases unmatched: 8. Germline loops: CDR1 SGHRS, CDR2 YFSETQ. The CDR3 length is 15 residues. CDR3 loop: CASGETSGHYNEQFF. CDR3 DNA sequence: TGCGCCAGCGGAGAGACTAGCGGACACTACAATGAGCAGTTCTTC.

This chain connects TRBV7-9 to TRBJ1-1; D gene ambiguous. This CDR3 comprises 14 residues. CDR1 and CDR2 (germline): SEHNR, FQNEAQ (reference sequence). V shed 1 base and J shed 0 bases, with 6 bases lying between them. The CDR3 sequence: CASSLGFMNTEAFF. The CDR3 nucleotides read TGTGCCAGCAGCTTAGGGTTCATGAACACTGAAGCTTTCTTT.

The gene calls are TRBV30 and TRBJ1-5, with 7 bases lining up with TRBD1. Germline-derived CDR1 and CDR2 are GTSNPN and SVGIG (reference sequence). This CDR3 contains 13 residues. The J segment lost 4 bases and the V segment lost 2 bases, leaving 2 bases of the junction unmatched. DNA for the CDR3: TGTGCCTGGAGTTCACAGGGGAATCAGCCCCAGCATTTT. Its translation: CAWSSQGNQPQHF.

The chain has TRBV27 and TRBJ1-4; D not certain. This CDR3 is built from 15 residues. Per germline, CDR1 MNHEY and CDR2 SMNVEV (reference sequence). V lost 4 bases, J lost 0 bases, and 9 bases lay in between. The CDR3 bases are TGTGCCAGCAGTTCCCTGAGCGCAACTAATGAAAAACTGTTTTTT. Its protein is CASSSLSATNEKLFF.

This CDR3 reads CASSTSYEQYF. In nucleotides, the CDR3 is TGTGCCAGCAGCACGTCCTACGAGCAGTACTTC. The chain joins TRBV7-9 to TRBJ2-7; D is unresolved. CDR1 SEHNR and CDR2 FQNEAQ come from the germline V gene (reference sequence). V gave up 5 bases and J gave up 1 base, with 3 bases separating them. CDR3 length: 11 residues.

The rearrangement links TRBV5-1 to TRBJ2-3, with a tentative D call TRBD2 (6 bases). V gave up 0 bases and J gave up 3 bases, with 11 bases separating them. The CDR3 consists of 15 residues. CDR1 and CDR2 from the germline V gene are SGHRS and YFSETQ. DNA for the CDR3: TGCGCCAGCAGCTTGGCGACTAGGGTAACAGATACGCAGTATTTT. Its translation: CASSLATRVTDTQYF.

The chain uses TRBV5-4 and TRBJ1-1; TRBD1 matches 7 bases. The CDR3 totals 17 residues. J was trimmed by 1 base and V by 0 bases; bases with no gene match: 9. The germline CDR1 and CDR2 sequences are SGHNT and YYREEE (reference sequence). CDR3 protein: CASSLGTGGVKNTEAFF. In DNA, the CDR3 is TGTGCCAGCAGCTTGGGGACAGGTGGTGTGAAGAACACTGAAGCTTTCTTT.

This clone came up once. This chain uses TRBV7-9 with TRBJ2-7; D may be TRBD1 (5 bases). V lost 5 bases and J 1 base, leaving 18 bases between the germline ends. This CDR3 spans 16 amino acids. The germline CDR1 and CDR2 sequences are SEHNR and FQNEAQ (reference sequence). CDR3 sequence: CASSPAMGPVSYEQYF. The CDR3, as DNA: TGTGCCAGCAGCCCTGCCATGGGGCCTGTGTCCTACGAGCAGTACTTC.